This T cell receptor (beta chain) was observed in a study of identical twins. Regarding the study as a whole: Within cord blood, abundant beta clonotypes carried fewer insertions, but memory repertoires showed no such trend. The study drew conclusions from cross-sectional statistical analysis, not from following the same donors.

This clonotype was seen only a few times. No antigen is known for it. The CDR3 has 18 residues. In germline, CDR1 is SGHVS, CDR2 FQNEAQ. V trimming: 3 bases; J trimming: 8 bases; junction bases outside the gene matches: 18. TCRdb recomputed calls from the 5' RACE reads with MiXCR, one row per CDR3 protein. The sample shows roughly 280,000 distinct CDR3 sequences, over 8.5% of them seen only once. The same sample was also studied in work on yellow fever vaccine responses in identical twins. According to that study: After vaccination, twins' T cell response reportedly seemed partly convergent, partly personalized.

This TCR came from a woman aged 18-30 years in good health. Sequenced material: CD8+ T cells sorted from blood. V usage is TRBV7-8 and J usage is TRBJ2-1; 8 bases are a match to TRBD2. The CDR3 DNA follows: TGTGCCAGCAGCTTCCCAACCCCGACTAGCGTGGGGGTCTATGAGCAGTTCTTC. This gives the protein CASSFPTPTSVGVYEQFF.